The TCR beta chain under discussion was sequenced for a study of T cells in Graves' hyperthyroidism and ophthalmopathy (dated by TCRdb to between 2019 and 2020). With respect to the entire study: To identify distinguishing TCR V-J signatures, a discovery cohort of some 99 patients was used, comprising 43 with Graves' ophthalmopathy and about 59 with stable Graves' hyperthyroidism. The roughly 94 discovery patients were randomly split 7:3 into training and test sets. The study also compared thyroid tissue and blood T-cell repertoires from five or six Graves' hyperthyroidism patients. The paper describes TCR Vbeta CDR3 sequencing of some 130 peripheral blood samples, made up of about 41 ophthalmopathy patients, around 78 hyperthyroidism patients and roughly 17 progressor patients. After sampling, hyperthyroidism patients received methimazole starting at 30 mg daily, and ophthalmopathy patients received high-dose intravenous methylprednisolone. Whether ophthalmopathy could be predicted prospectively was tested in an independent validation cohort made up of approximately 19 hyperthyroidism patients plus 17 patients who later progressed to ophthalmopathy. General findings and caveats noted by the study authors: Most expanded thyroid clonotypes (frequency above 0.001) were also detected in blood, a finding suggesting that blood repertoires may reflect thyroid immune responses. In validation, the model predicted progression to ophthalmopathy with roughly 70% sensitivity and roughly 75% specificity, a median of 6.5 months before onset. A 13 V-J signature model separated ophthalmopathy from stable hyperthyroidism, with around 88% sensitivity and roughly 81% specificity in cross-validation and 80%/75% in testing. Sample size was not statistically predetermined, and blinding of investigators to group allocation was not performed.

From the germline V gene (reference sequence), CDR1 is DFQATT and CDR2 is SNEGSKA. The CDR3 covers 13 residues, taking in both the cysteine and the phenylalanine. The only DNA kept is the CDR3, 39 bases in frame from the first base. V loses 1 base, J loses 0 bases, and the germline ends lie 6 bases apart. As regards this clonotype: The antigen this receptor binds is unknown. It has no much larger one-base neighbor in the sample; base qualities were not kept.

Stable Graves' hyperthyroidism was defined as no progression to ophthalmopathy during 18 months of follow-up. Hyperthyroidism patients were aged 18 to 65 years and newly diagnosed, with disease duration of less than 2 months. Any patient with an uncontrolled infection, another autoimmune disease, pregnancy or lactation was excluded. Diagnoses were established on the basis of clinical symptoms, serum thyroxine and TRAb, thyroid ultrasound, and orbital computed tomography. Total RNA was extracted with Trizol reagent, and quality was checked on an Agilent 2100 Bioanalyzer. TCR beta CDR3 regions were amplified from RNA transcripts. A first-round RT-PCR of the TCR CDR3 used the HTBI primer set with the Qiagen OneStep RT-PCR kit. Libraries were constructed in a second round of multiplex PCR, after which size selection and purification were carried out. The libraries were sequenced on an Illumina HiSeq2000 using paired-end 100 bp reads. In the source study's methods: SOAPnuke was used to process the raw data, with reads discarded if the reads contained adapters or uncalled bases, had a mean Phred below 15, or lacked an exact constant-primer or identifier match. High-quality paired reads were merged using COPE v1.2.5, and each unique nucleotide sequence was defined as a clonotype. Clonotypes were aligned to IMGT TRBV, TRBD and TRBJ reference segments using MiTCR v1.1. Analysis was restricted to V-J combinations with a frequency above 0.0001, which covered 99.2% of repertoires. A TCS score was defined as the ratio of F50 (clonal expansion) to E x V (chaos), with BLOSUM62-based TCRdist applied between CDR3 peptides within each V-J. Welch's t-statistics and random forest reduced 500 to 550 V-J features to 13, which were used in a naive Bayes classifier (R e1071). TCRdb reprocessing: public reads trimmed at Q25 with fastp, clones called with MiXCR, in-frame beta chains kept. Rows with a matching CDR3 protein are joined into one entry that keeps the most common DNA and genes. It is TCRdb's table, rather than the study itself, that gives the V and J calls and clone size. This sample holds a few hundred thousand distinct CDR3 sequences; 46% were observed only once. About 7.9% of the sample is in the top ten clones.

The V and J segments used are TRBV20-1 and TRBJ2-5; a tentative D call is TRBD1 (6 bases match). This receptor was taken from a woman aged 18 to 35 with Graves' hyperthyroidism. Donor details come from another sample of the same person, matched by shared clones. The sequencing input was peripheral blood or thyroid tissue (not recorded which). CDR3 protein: CSARGGHQETQYF. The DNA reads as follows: TGCAGTGCTAGAGGGGGGCACCAAGAGACCCAGTACTTC.